This passage covers 29 T cell receptor beta chains from one sample sequenced in a study of identical twins. TCRdb reprocessed the 5' RACE reads via MiXCR and lists one record per CDR3 protein. The data show about 290,000 distinct CDR3 sequences, with 7.5% to 9.5% seen just once and roughly 7% held by the top ten. Another study also made use of these data, one on yellow fever vaccine responses in identical twins.

The material sequenced was CD8+ T cells sorted from blood. The source is a woman aged 18-29 years in good health.

This clonotype was detected ten times or more. The chain links TRBV3-1 to TRBJ2-1; D is unclear. Trimming shortened V by 1 base and J by 2 bases, and 6 bases separated the two germline ends. Germline assignment: CDR1 LGHDT and CDR2 YNNKEL (reference sequence). This CDR3 region has 14 residues. CDR3 residues: CASSQVRTYNEQFF. As DNA, the CDR3 is TGTGCCAGCAGCCAAGTTCGAACCTACAATGAGCAGTTCTTC.

The J gene is TRBJ2-7, the V gene TRBV27; 12 bases line up with TRBD2. From germline, CDR1 is MNHEY and CDR2 SMNVEV (reference sequence). The CDR3 covers 12 residues. The ends lost 8 bases at V and 7 bases at J; junction bases unmatched: 3. The CDR3 reads CASGLAGIEQYF. The CDR3 DNA reads TGTGCCAGCGGACTAGCGGGAATTGAGCAGTACTTC.

This clonotype showed up many times. The V and J genes are TRBV11-1 and TRBJ1-1; tentative D call: TRBD1 (5 bases). Germline CDR1 and CDR2: SGHAT and FQDESV (reference sequence). The CDR3 is 15 residues long. The germline V and J ends were trimmed by 5 bases and 4 bases, with 17 bases remaining between them. The CDR3, as DNA: TGTGCCAGCAGCCTAACTCGGGGGGGAGGCACTGAAGCTTTCTTT. This translates into CASSLTRGGGTEAFF.

This clonotype was recorded a few times. The chain is built from TRBV3-1 and TRBJ2-2, with TRBD2 matching 10 bases. V shed 4 bases, J shed 4 bases, and the junction held 6 bases outside the gene matches. This CDR3 region has 16 residues. Germline CDR1 LGHDT, CDR2 YNNKEL (reference sequence). The CDR3 loop reads CASSLIAGGTTGELFF. The CDR3 nucleotides read TGTGCCAGCAGCCTTATAGCGGGAGGAACCACCGGGGAGCTGTTTTTT.

The V and J genes are TRBV27 and TRBJ2-5; 9 bases line up with TRBD2. J lost 2 bases, V lost 2 bases, and 12 bases had no gene match. The CDR3 loop spans 18 amino acids. Looked up from germline, CDR1 is MNHEY and CDR2 is SMNVEV (reference sequence). CDR3 region: CASSLSGRLADQQETQYF. CDR3 DNA sequence: TGTGCCAGCAGTTTAAGCGGGCGACTAGCGGACCAACAAGAGACCCAGTACTTC.

In this sample, this clonotype turned up many times. The rearrangement joins TRBV5-6 to TRBJ2-3, with TRBD1 matching over 7 bases. There are 15 residues in the CDR3. Germline values: CDR1 SGHDT, CDR2 YYEEEE. V lost 5 bases to trimming and J lost 0 bases; unmatched junction nucleotides: 6. CDR3 region: CASSQRDRSTDTQYF. The CDR3 bases are TGTGCCAGCAGTCAGAGGGACAGAAGCACAGATACGCAGTATTTT.

In its sample, this clonotype was seen a few times. V usage is TRBV3-1 and J usage is TRBJ2-5, with D unresolved. Germline-derived CDR1 and CDR2 are LGHDT and YNNKEL (reference sequence). Trimming took off 4 bases at V and 2 bases at J, with 20 bases between the two ends. The CDR3 has 17 amino acids. CDR3 protein: CASSPAYAGPPQETQYF. The CDR3 coding sequence is TGTGCCAGCAGCCCAGCTTACGCCGGCCCACCGCAAGAGACCCAGTACTTC.

In its sample, this clonotype was seen a few times. The chain carries TRBV3-1 and TRBJ2-7, with 9 bases aligning to TRBD1. V shed 2 bases and J 2 bases; nucleotides not matched to a gene: 4. Germline V CDR1 and CDR2: LGHDT, YNNKEL (reference sequence). This CDR3 is 15 amino acids long. The DNA for the CDR3 is TGTGCCAGCAGCCAATACGGGACAGGGCCCTACGAGCAGTACTTC. This codes for CASSQYGTGPYEQYF.

To note about this clonotype: A much larger clone sits a single nucleotide away, making a read error possible. The conserved closing phenylalanine or tryptophan is absent in this CDR3, likely reflecting a read error. The V call is TRBV5-1, the J call TRBJ2-3; D gene ambiguous. The germline V gene has CDR1 SGHRS and CDR2 YFSETQ. This CDR3 spans 14 amino acids. V lost 4 bases, J lost 0 bases, and 9 bases lay in between. The CDR3: CASSPGRSTDTQYY. CDR3 coding DNA: TGCGCCAGCAGCCCTGGACGGAGCACAGATACGCAGTATTAT.

This clonotype occurred many times. The J gene is TRBJ2-7, the V gene TRBV7-2, with 7 nucleotides matching TRBD2. The CDR3 extends over 17 amino acids. Germline V gene lookup returns CDR1 SGHTA and CDR2 FQGNSA. Trimming removed 2 bases from V and 3 bases from J; junction bases left unmatched: 13. The CDR3 DNA is TGTGCCAGCAGCTTAAATGGGGGTCTAGCGGAACGCTACGAGCAGTACTTC. Translating gives CASSLNGGLAERYEQYF.

This clonotype occurred many times. The rearrangement links TRBV10-3 to TRBJ1-2, with a possible D match to TRBD1 (5 bases). The CDR3 loop spans 14 amino acids. V was pared by 10 bases and J by 3 bases, with 18 bases between. Germline loops: CDR1 ENHRY, CDR2 SYGVKD. The CDR3 here is CATRPAGEYYGYTF. In nucleotides, the CDR3 is TGTGCCACCCGCCCGGCGGGGGAATACTATGGCTACACCTTC.

This clonotype appeared many times. A read error may account for a junction end that differs from germline. This chain uses TRBV7-9 with TRBJ1-1; TRBD1 agrees at 7 bases. This CDR3 has 15 residues. Germline loops: CDR1 SEHNR, CDR2 FQNEAQ (reference sequence). The CDR3 region is CASRPTGEVKTEAFF. Here the CDR3 DNA reads TGTGCCAGCAGACCTACAGGGGAGGTGAAGACTGAAGCTTTCTTT.

This clonotype was seen a few times. The V and J genes are TRBV4-2 and TRBJ2-3, with TRBD2 matching 11 bases. Germline lookup yields CDR1 LGHNA and CDR2 YNFKEQ. The CDR3 loop spans 19 amino acids. Germline trimming cut 0 bases from V and 4 bases from J; bases unmatched to any gene: 12. CDR3 residues: CASSQEGLSGGAPPDTQYF. The CDR3 DNA reads as TGTGCCAGCAGCCAAGAGGGCCTTAGCGGGGGGGCCCCCCCAGATACGCAGTATTTT.

The chain joins TRBV10-3 to TRBJ2-3; 9 bases fit TRBD2. Trimming cost V 7 bases and J 2 bases; bases outside gene matches: 7. Per germline, CDR1 ENHRY and CDR2 SYGVKD. The length of the CDR3 is 15 residues. Here the CDR3 reads CAINGRLADTDTQYF. CDR3 DNA sequence: TGTGCCATCAACGGGAGACTAGCGGACACAGATACGCAGTATTTT.

This clonotype was picked up many times. V gene TRBV10-3 combines with J gene TRBJ2-7; TRBD1 matches 9 bases. This CDR3 contains 17 residues. Germline V gene data show CDR1 as ENHRY and CDR2 as SYGVKD. The V segment lost 3 bases and the J segment 0 bases; nucleotides outside the gene matches: 9. The CDR3 spells CAISDGTGTTPSYEQYF. CDR3 nucleotides: TGTGCCATCAGTGACGGGACAGGGACTACCCCCTCCTACGAGCAGTACTTC.

This clonotype showed up many times. This chain uses TRBV4-3 with TRBJ1-4, with TRBD1 matching 7 bases. The CDR3 sequence is 18 residues long. V was pared by 4 bases and J by 5 bases, with 16 bases of the junction left unmatched. Per the germline V gene, CDR1 is LGHNA and CDR2 is YSLEER. The CDR3 DNA sequence: TGCGCCAGCAGCCTAAGACTAACCCGGGACAGCCTAAATGAAAAACTGTTTTTT. It encodes CASSLRLTRDSLNEKLFF.

This clonotype came up many times. The V and J genes are TRBV5-5 and TRBJ2-7; 10 nucleotides align to TRBD1. CDR3 size: 15 residues. Trimming at V came to 1 base and at J to 2 bases, leaving 3 bases not matched to a gene. Germline CDR1 is SGHKS and CDR2 is YYEKEE (reference sequence). CDR3 sequence (DNA): TGTGCCAGCAGCTTGTCCGGGACAGGGGCCTACGAGCAGTACTTC. It codes for CASSLSGTGAYEQYF.

The CDR3 nucleotides are TGCAGTGCGGCTCAGCGGGGTTCCTACAATGAGCAGTTCTTC. Encoded protein: CSAAQRGSYNEQFF. V usage is TRBV20-1 and J usage is TRBJ2-1; 7 nucleotides align to TRBD2. Germline V gene sequence: CDR1 DFQATT, CDR2 SNEGSKA (reference sequence). The V and J ends lost 6 bases and 1 base, in that order; junction bases with no gene match: 6. The CDR3 sequence is 14 residues long.

This clonotype was found many times. The chain uses TRBV19 and TRBJ2-2, with D unresolved. Looked up from germline, CDR1 is LNHDA and CDR2 is SQIVND (reference sequence). V lost 7 bases and J lost 6, with 6 bases in between. The CDR3 length is 11 residues. CDR3 DNA: TGTGCCAGTACCTTCGCCGGGGAGCTGTTTTTT. Its translation: CASTFAGELFF.

This clonotype was counted many times. The chain has TRBV20-1 and TRBJ2-7; D is unclear. CDR1 and CDR2 from the germline V gene are DFQATT and SNEGSKA (reference sequence). V lost 3 bases to trimming and J lost 2 bases, with 11 bases between them. This CDR3 contains 13 residues. The CDR3 nucleotides read TGCAGTGCTAGTACGGAGACAACCTACGAGCAGTACTTC. Amino acid sequence: CSASTETTYEQYF.

This clonotype was observed a few times. This chain links TRBV7-9 with TRBJ2-5; 9 bases match TRBD1. Germline loops: CDR1 SEHNR, CDR2 FQNEAQ (reference sequence). The ends lost 5 bases at V and 3 bases at J; junction bases unmatched: 7. The CDR3 runs 15 residues. As DNA, the CDR3 is TGTGCCAGCAGCCCGACGGGACAGGGTAAAGAGACCCAGTACTTC. It encodes CASSPTGQGKETQYF.

The chain links TRBV28 to TRBJ2-7; a possible D gene is TRBD1 (6 bases). Germline-derived CDR1 and CDR2 are MDHEN and SYDVKM. The CDR3 is 14 residues long. The V end lost 4 bases, the J end lost 2 bases, and 12 bases lay between the germline ends. The CDR3 spells CASSWGRGPYEQYF. As DNA, the CDR3 is TGTGCCAGCAGTTGGGGCAGGGGTCCCTACGAGCAGTACTTC. Full variable domain (rest looked up from reference TRBV28 and TRBJ2-7): DVKVTQSSRYLVKRTGEKVFLECVQDMDHENMFWYRQDPGLGLRLIYFSYDVKMKEKGDIPEGYSVSREKKERFSLILESASTNQTSMYLCASSWGRGPYEQYFGPGTRLTVT.

This clonotype was seen a few times. The chain has TRBV5-1 and TRBJ2-5; perhaps TRBD1 as D (6 bases). Germline lookup yields CDR1 SGHRS and CDR2 YFSETQ. CDR3 length equals 14 residues. Trimming removed 0 bases from V and 4 bases from J, with 10 bases in between. DNA of the CDR3: TGCGCCAGCAGCTTGGCGACAGGCTTAGAGACCCAGTACTTC. The encoded protein is CASSLATGLETQYF.

This rearrangement joins TRBV11-1 to TRBJ2-1; no clear D gene. The CDR3 contains 19 residues. V was pared by 1 base and J by 0 bases, with 19 bases between. Germline-derived CDR1 and CDR2 are SGHAT and FQDESV (reference sequence). In nucleotides, the CDR3 is TGTGCCAGCAGCTTAGTAACTTCGGCCGCGTTTAGCTCCTACAATGAGCAGTTCTTC. Residues: CASSLVTSAAFSSYNEQFF.

This clonotype was detected ten times or more. The CDR3 here is CSVAGRGDIQYF. The CDR3 bases are TGCAGCGTTGCCGGGAGAGGAGACATTCAGTACTTC. The rearrangement links TRBV29-1 to TRBJ2-4; possible D gene TRBD2, 6 bases. This CDR3 spans 12 amino acids. Trimming cost V 4 bases and J 8 bases, with 12 bases left between them. Germline values: CDR1 SQVTM, CDR2 ANQGSEA.

The chain carries TRBV7-9 and TRBJ2-1; 10 bases map to TRBD2. The germline gives CDR1 SEHNR, CDR2 FQNEAQ (reference sequence). The J segment lost 8 bases and the V segment lost 6 bases, leaving 7 bases of the junction unmatched. The CDR3 has 14 residues. For the CDR3, the DNA is TGTGCCAGCAGTGACGGGACTAGCGACCATGAGCAGTTCTTC. Protein: CASSDGTSDHEQFF.

Note on this clonotype: It may be a read error: a sequence one base away is much more abundant. The rearrangement uses TRBV12-3 or TRBV12-4 and TRBJ2-7, with 7 bases lining up with TRBD2. The CDR3 runs to 14 residues. Trimming at V came to 7 bases and at J to 4 bases, leaving 10 bases not matched to a gene. The CDR3 DNA is TGTGCCAGCACTCCGGGACTAACGGCTTACGAGCAGTACTTC. Translating gives CASTPGLTAYEQYF.

As regards this clonotype: A much larger clonotype is one base distant, so this may be a read error. The chain recombines TRBV7-9 with TRBJ2-2, with TRBD2 identical over 8 bases. The junction had 8 bases not matched to a gene; V was cut back by 5 bases and J by 3 bases. The length of the CDR3 is 16 residues. Germline CDR1 is SEHNR and CDR2 is FQNEAQ (reference sequence). The CDR3 DNA is TGTGCCAGCAGCCTGGGCTCTAGCGGGCACACCGGGGAGCTGTTTTTT. It encodes CASSLGSSGHTGELFF.

This rearrangement joins TRBV20-1 to TRBJ2-3; D may correspond to TRBD1 or TRBD2 (5 bases each). Between the trimmed V and J ends, which lost 6 bases and 2 bases, there was a span of 12 bases. The CDR3 totals 13 residues. The germline V gene encodes CDR1 DFQATT and CDR2 SNEGSKA (reference sequence). The CDR3 here is CSARDGYTDTQYF. The CDR3 DNA follows: TGCAGTGCACGGGACGGTTACACAGATACGCAGTATTTT.